These T cell receptor beta chains were read from a single sample in a study of blood T cell repertoires in COVID-19. Only in-frame clones appear in the TCRdb table, and some are missing; sequencing was by immunoSEQ multiplex PCR. This table holds around 250,000 clones, approximately 86% found once. What was sequenced was peripheral blood. These receptors came from a woman in her seventies with active or convalescent COVID-19. Both conserved end residues are part of each CDR3. A D gene is named only where the DNA matches it firmly. Where a row states a size, it is once, few, many or the class of an expanded clone; other rows omit it.

size: .; D: TRBD2; V: TRBV7-2; J: TRBJ2-3; DNA: TGTGCCAGCACGGGCGCGGGGGTGCGATGGACAGATACGCAGTATTTT; CDR3: CASTGAGVRWTDTQYF
size: .; D: .; V: TRBV21-1; J: TRBJ2-3; DNA: TGTGCCAGCAGCACTCCCACAGATACGCAGTATTTT; CDR3: CASSTPTDTQYF
size: .; D: TRBD1; V: TRBV11-3; J: TRBJ1-1; DNA: TGTGCCAGCAGTTGGGACAGGTCCACTGAAGCTTTCTTT; CDR3: CASSWDRSTEAFF
size: .; D: .; V: TRBV19; J: TRBJ1-2; DNA: TGTGCCAGTAGTATCGCGAGGGCAGCCCAACAGGGCTATGGCTACACCTTC; CDR3: CASSIARAAQQGYGYTF
size: .; D: TRBD2; V: TRBV6-2/TRBV6-3; J: TRBJ2-5; DNA: TGTGCCAGCAGTTACTCGGGACTAGCGGGGGCCTCGTGGCAAGAGACCCAGTACTTC; CDR3: CASSYSGLAGASWQETQYF
size: few; D: .; V: TRBV15; J: TRBJ2-3; DNA: TGTGCCACCAGCATAGGTGCCCGCGGGCTAACTAGCACAGATACGCAGTATTTT; CDR3: CATSIGARGLTSTDTQYF
size: .; D: .; V: TRBV6-2/TRBV6-3; J: TRBJ1-1; DNA: TGTGCCAGCAGTTTGAACCGGGGGGGTGAAGCTTTCTTT; CDR3: CASSLNRGGEAFF
size: .; D: .; V: TRBV6-5; J: TRBJ2-1; DNA: TGTGCCAGCAGTTCCAGGGGACGCACCTACAATGAGCAGTTCTTC; CDR3: CASSSRGRTYNEQFF
size: .; D: .; V: TRBV2; J: TRBJ1-2; DNA: TGTGCCAGCAGTGAAACCCGAACAACGGGCTACACCTTC; CDR3: CASSETRTTGYTF
size: .; D: TRBD1; V: TRBV27; J: TRBJ2-1; DNA: TGTGCCAGCAGTTTATTTCAAGGTCGACAGGGGGGTAATGAGCAGTTCTTC; CDR3: CASSLFQGRQGGNEQFF
size: once; D: TRBD1; V: TRBV13; J: TRBJ1-5; DNA: TGTGCCAGCAGCCCAGGGGGCGGGAATCAGCCCCAGCATTTT; CDR3: CASSPGGGNQPQHF